This TCR beta chain came from a study of T cell clonality in common variable immunodeficiency (dated by TCRdb to the mid-2010s). Study-level results and caveats: Healthy controls shared more TCRbeta clones with each other than CVID subjects shared among themselves (p < 0.0001). Fewer deletions and N-nucleotide insertions were reportedly observed in CVID TCRbeta sequences, and highly modified clones with 13 or more V deletions were reportedly absent from CVID TCRbeta sequences. It was noted by the authors that sequencing of the repertoires of T cell subpopulations would be needed to clarify the cause of the increased clonality in CVID. Correlations of repertoire features with clinical complications were constrained by heterogeneity among patients within the CVID cohort. Despite equal DNA input, controls averaged roughly 80,000 unique sequences per sample versus about 30,000 in CVID samples. Increased TCRbeta clonality was found in CVID subjects compared with healthy controls (t-test p = 0.018), with the increase being most characteristic of about a third of subjects.

Standard criteria, namely reduction of serum IgG, IgA and/or IgM below the normal range together with specific antibody deficiency, were applied for the diagnosis of CVID. There were around 45 subjects in the CVID group (roughly 29 male and 15 female), ranging in age from 9 to 64 years, with a mean age of roughly 40. Most of the CVID patients and most of the healthy controls were of Caucasian heritage. At the time of study participation, every CVID subject had been on replacement immunoglobulin therapy for at least one year. At blood collection, none of the CVID subjects was ill or on immunomodulatory or immunosuppressive medication. Heparinized peripheral whole blood samples of roughly 5 to 8.5 ml were obtained from each donor. Genomic DNA from adults with common variable immune deficiency (CVID) and from healthy adult controls was the source for sequencing TCRbeta CDR3 repertoires. Diluted blood was density-centrifuged over Hypaque 1077 or Ficoll-Paque to isolate peripheral blood mononuclear cells. Genomic DNA was obtained from unsorted mononuclear cells through either Qiagen column purification or a centrifugation-based method.

Equivalent amounts of genomic DNA from CVID and control samples were used as sequencing input. For every sample, a 60 bp segment covering the rearranged TCRbeta CDR3 region was amplified and then sequenced. TCRbeta amplification used the immunoSEQ assay, a bias-corrected multiplex PCR with high-throughput sequencing. As for the original processing: Each unique nucleotide sequence was treated as a clone and annotated with V, D and J genes, copy number and frequency. Sequences were labeled productive if in frame, and non-productive if out of frame or containing stop codons. As previously described, Shannon's entropy was used to calculate clonality. Mean CDR3 Kyte-Doolittle hydropathy was derived from the predicted amino acid sequences of productive clones. Scaled V gene usage was hierarchically clustered using Manhattan distance and complete linkage with the R hclust function. To assess clone sharing by CDR3 amino acid sequence, 12 repertoires per group were resampled over 100 rounds. The repertoires were searched for around 75 published EBV-specific and approximately 250 published CMV-specific TCRbeta sequences. A couple of CVID samples yielding fewer than 10,000 sequences were excluded from analysis, leaving over 35 CVID repertoires. Imported from immuneACCESS, the table was reduced by TCRdb to in-frame sequences with V and J called. These copies leave out some clones; in studies compared against another copy, an unresolved V gene accounts for under half, and the cause of the remainder is not known. V and J calls and clone size come straight from that table; D and trimming were deduced from the DNA. Here the sample lists about 7,100 clones, none seen once only. Jointly, the top ten make up approximately 5.3% of the sample.

Turning to this clone: Its antigen remains unidentified.

The TCR was taken from a human donor with common variable immunodeficiency. Input material: peripheral blood mononuclear cells.

CDR3 bases read: TGCAGCGTCGTAACCGGGACAGGCTACAATGAG. Its product reads: CSVVTGTGYNE. The whole CDR3 region reads CSVVTGTGYNEQFF. The rearrangement combines TRBV29-1 with TRBJ2-1; a stretch of 8 junction bases matches TRBD1. Sequencing ends 3 residues short of the CDR3 end; the germline J gene provides the rest. CDR1 and CDR2, looked up from the germline V gene, are SQVTM and ANQGSEA. The CDR3 covers 14 residues, taking in both the cysteine and the phenylalanine. The DNA has 33 bases, all within the CDR3, and is read from base 1. Clipping removes 6 bases from V and 3 bases from J, with 7 as the unmatched junction base count.